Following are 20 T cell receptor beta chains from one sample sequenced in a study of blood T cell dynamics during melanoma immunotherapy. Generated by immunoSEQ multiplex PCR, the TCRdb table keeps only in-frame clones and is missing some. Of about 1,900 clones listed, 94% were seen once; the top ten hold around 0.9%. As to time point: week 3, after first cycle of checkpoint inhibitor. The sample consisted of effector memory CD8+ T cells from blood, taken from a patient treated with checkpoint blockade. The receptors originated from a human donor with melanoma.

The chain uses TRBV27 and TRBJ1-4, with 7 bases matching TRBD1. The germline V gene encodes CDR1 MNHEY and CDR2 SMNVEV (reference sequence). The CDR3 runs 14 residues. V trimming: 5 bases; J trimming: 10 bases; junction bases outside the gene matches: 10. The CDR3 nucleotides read TGTGCCAGCAGTCTACGACAGGGCTCTTCAAAACTGTTTTTT. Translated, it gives CASSLRQGSSKLFF.

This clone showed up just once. The CDR3 coding sequence is TGTGCCAGCAGCTATTCACTAGCGGCCTTCACCGCCAACAATGAGCAGTTCTTC. The encoded protein is CASSYSLAAFTANNEQFF. The gene calls are TRBV11-3 and TRBJ2-1, with 8 nucleotides matching TRBD2. This CDR3 comprises 18 residues. Germline V lookup: CDR1 SGHNT, CDR2 YENEEA. V lost 4 bases, J lost 5 bases, and 16 bases stayed unmatched.

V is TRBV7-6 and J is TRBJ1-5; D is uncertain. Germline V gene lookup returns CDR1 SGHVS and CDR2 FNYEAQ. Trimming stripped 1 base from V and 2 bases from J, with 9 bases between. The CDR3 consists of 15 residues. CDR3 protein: CASSLGWAGNQPQHF. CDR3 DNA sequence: TGTGCCAGCAGCTTAGGTTGGGCCGGCAATCAGCCCCAGCATTTT.

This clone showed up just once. The CDR3 nucleotides read TGTGCCAGCAGTTACGATGGGACTGAAGCTTTCTTT. The encoded protein is CASSYDGTEAFF. V is TRBV6-6 and J is TRBJ1-1; D is ambiguous. This CDR3 spans 12 amino acids. V gave up 2 bases and J gave up 5 bases, with 6 bases separating them. The V gene's germline CDR1 is MNHNY and CDR2 SVGAGI (reference sequence).

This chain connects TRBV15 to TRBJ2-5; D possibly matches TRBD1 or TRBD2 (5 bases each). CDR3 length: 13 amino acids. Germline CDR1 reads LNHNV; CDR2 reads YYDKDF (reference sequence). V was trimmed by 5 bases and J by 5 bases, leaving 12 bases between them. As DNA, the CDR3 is TGTGCCACCAGCCCGGGGCGTCGGGAGACCCAGTACTTC. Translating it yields CATSPGRRETQYF.

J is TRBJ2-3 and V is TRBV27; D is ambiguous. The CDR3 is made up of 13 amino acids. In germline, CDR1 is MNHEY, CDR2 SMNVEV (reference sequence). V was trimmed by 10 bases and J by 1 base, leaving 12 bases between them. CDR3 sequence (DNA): TGTGCCACCAATCCCACGGGCACAGATACGCAGTATTTT. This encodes CATNPTGTDTQYF.

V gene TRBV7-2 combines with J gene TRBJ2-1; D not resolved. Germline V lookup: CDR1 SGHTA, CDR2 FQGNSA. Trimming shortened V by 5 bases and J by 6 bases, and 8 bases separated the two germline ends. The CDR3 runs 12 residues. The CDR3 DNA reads TGTGCCAGCAGCGGGGTCTTCAATGAGCAGTTCTTC. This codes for CASSGVFNEQFF.

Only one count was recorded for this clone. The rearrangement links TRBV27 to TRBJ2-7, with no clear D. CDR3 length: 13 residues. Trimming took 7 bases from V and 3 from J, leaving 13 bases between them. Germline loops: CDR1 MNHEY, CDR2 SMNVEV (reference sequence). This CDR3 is CASTPSYGYEQYF. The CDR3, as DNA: TGTGCCAGCACCCCCTCGTACGGCTACGAGCAGTACTTC.

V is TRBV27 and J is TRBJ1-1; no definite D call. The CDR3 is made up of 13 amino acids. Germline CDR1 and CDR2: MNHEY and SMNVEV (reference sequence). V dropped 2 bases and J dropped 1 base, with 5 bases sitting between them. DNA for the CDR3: TGTGCCAGCAGTTTAGTCAGGAACACTGAAGCTTTCTTT. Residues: CASSLVRNTEAFF.

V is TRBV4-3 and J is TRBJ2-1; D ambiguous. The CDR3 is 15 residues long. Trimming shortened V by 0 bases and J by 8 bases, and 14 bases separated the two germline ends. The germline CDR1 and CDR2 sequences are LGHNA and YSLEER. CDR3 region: CASSQEADEAYEQFF. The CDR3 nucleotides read TGCGCCAGCAGCCAAGAGGCTGATGAGGCCTATGAGCAGTTCTTC.

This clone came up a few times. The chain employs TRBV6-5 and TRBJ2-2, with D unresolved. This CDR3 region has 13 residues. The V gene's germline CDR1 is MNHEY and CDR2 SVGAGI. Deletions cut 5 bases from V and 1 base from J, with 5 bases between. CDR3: CASSRQNTGELFF. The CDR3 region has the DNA TGTGCCAGCAGTCGACAGAACACCGGGGAGCTGTTTTTT.

CDR3 protein: CASSPQSWGGTEAFF. The CDR3 nucleotides are TGTGCCAGCAGCCCCCAATCCTGGGGAGGTACTGAAGCTTTCTTT. J is TRBJ1-1 and V is TRBV7-2, with unresolved D. The V and J ends lost 5 bases and 5 bases respectively, with 18 bases between them. Germline CDR1 SGHTA, CDR2 FQGNSA. The CDR3 spans 15 residues.

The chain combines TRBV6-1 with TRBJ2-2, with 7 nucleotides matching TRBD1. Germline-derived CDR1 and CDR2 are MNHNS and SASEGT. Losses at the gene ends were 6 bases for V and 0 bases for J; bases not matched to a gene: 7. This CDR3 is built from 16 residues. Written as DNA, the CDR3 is TGTGCCAGCAGGGAATACAGGGGCGCGAACACCGGGGAGCTGTTTTTT. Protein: CASREYRGANTGELFF.

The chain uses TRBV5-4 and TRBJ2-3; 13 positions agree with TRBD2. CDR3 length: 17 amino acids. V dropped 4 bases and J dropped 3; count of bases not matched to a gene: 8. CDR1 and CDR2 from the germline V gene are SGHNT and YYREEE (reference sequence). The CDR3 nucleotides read TGTGCCAGCAGCCGATGGACTAGCGGGAGTATAACAGATACGCAGTATTTT. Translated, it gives CASSRWTSGSITDTQYF.

CDR3 region: CASSTFSGGYTF. DNA for the CDR3: TGTGCCAGTAGTACCTTCTCGGGCGGCTACACCTTC. This chain uses TRBV19 with TRBJ1-2; D gene ambiguous. The CDR3 is 12 amino acids. Trimming removed 4 bases at V and 8 bases at J, with 11 bases between. Germline V CDR1 and CDR2: LNHDA, SQIVND (reference sequence).

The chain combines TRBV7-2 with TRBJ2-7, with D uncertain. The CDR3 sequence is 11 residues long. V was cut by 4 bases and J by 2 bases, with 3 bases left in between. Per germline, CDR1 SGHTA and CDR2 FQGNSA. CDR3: CASSSPYEQYF. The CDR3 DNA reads TGTGCCAGCAGCTCGCCCTACGAGCAGTACTTC.

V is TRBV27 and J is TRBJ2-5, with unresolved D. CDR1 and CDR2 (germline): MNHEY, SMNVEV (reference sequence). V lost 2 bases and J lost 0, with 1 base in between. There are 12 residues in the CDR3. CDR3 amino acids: CASSLHQETQYF. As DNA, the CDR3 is TGTGCCAGCAGTTTACACCAAGAGACCCAGTACTTC.

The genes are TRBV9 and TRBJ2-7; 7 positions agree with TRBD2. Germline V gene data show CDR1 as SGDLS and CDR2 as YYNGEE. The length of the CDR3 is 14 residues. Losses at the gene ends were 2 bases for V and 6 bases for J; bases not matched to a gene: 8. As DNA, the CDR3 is TGTGCCAGCAGCGTTTACCTAGCGGAGGGCGAGCAGTACTTC. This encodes CASSVYLAEGEQYF.

CDR3 nucleotides: TGCAGCGTGGGAGGGGAGACCCAGTACTTC. It encodes CSVGGETQYF. The chain carries TRBV29-1 and TRBJ2-5, with 7 bases that match TRBD2. Germline V gene lookup returns CDR1 SQVTM and CDR2 ANQGSEA. V gave up 6 bases and J gave up 5 bases; unmatched junction bases: 0. The CDR3 has 10 residues.

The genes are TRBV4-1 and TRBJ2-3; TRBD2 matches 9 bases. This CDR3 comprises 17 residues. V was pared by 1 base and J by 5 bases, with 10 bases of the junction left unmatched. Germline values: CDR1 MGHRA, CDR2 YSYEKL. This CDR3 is CASSQVWAGGPIDTQYF. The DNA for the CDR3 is TGCGCCAGCAGCCAAGTATGGGCGGGAGGGCCTATAGATACGCAGTATTTT.